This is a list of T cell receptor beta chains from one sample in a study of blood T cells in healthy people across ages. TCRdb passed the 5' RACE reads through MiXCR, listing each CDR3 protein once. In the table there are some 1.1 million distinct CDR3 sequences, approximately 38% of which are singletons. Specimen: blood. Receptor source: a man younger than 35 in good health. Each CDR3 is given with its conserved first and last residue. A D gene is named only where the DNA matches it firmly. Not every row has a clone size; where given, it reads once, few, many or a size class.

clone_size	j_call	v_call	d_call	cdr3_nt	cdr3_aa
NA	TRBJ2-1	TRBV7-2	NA	TGTGCCAGCAGCGTAGGGGCGAACAATGAGCAGTTCTTC	CASSVGANNEQFF
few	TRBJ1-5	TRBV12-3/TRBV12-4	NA	TGTGCCAGCAGTTTGGACGGAAATCGGCCCCAGCATTTT	CASSLDGNRPQHF
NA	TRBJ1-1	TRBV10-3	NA	TGTGCCATCAGTTCTACAAACACTGAAGCTTTCTTT	CAISSTNTEAFF
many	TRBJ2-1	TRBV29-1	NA	TGCAGCGTTGGGGGATACAATGAGCAGTTCTTC	CSVGGYNEQFF
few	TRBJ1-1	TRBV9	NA	TGTGCCAGCAGCGTAGCAGGACCAATGAACACTGAAGCTTTCTTT	CASSVAGPMNTEAFF
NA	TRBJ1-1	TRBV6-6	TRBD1	TGTGCCAGCAGCCCTTCCACAGGGGGGAGCACTGAAGCTTTCTTT	CASSPSTGGSTEAFF
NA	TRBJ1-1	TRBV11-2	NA	TGTGCCAGCAGCTTCGAATCCCGGAACACTGAAGCTTTCTTT	CASSFESRNTEAFF
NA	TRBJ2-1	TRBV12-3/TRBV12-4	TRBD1	TGTGCCAGCAGAGAGACTCGGACAGGGAGCTCCTACAATGAGCAGTTCTTC	CASRETRTGSSYNEQFF
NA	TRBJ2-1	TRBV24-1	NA	TGTGCCACCAGTGATTCCTGGACGGCCTACAATGAGCAGTTCTTC	CATSDSWTAYNEQFF
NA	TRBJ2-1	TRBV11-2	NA	TGTGCCAGCAGCTTAGAATGGGGAGACAATGAGCAGTTCTTC	CASSLEWGDNEQFF
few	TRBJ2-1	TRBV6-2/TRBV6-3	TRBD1	TGTGCCAGCAGTTACCTTCAAACAGGGGCGCTCTACAATGAGCAGTTCTTC	CASSYLQTGALYNEQFF
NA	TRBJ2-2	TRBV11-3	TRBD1	TGTGCCAGCAGCTCGGACAGGGATCGCGCCGGGGAGCTGTTTTTT	CASSSDRDRAGELFF
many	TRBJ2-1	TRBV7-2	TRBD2	TGTGCCAGCAGCTTAAGGACTAGCGCTTACAATGAGCAGTTCTTC	CASSLRTSAYNEQFF
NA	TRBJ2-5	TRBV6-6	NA	TGTGCCAGCAGTTACTCGAAAAGGCCCAGACTCCAAGAGACCCAGTACTTC	CASSYSKRPRLQETQYF
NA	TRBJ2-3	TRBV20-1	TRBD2	TGCAGTGCTAGAGGTCAACGGGGGGGCACCACAGATACGCAGTATTTT	CSARGQRGGTTDTQYF
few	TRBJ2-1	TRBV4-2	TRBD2	TGTGCCAGCAGCCAAGATGGGACTAGCGGAGACTCCTACAATGAGCAGTTCTTC	CASSQDGTSGDSYNEQFF
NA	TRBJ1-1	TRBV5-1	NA	TGCGCCAGCAGCCTTGAACAGGGTACAACTGAAGCTTTCTTT	CASSLEQGTTEAFF
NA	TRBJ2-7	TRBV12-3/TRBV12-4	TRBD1	TGTGCCAGCAGTGTCCCGGGACAGGGGTCATACGAGCAGTACTTC	CASSVPGQGSYEQYF
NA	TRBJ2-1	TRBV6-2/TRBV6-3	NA	TGTGCCAGCAGTCGGACAGCTCATGAGCAGTTCTTC	CASSRTAHEQFF
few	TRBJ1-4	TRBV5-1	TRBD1	TGCGCCAGCAGCCAAAGACAGGGGGCTGATGAAAAACTGTTTTTT	CASSQRQGADEKLFF
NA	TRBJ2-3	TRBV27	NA	TGTGCCAGCACCCCGTCGGAAGGCGAGACGGGGGATACGCAGTATTTT	CASTPSEGETGDTQYF
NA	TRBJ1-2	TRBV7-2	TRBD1	TGTGCCAGCAGCTCCCAACAGGGGGCTAACTATGGCTACACCTTC	CASSSQQGANYGYTF
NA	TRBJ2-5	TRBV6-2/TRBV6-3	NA	TGTGCCAGCAGTTACTTTCTGGGGGAGACCCAGTACTTC	CASSYFLGETQYF
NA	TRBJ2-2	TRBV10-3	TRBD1	TGTGCCATCAGTCTCCGGGACAGCAACACCGGGGAGCTGTTTTTT	CAISLRDSNTGELFF
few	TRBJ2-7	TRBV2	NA	TGTGCCAGCAGTGAAAGAAGGTTCGAGCAGTACTTC	CASSERRFEQYF
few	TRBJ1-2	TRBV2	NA	TGTGCCAGCAGTGATCTGGGCTCGAGCGACTATGGCTACACCTTC	CASSDLGSSDYGYTF
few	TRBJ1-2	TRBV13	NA	TGTGCCAGCAGCTTGGGGGGAATTAATGGCTACACCTTC	CASSLGGINGYTF